This T cell receptor (beta chain) was identified in a study of cytomegalovirus exposure and HLA in healthy donors (dated by TCRdb to about 2017). About the full investigation: In an earlier analysis of 587 of the donors, 250 to 350 Gb of sequence data and 120 million or so unique TCR beta sequences from about 179 million T cells were reported. Roughly 300 gigabases of sequencing data and 70 million to 85 million unique TCR sequences were included in an early release covering roughly 600 HLA-typed donors. Of the approximately 400 genotyped donors, approximately 83% fell in the genetic ancestry cluster associated with self-reported Caucasian donors. The study was designed to test whether signatures of past pathogen exposure could be identified by cataloging public T cell receptors. The T cell repertoires of some 670 subjects were profiled by immunosequencing and related to cytomegalovirus serostatus. Along with the approximately 600-subject first cohort, a separate validation cohort of more than 90 different subjects was used. To predict cytomegalovirus infection status, the study brought together high-throughput TCR immunosequencing, statistical association of individual TCRs with disease status, and machine learning. To study patterns of TCR occurrence, a later analysis re-analyzed previously published TCR beta repertoires from 666 donors and added high-resolution HLA genotyping. Rather than drawing on any new phenotypic data, the later analysis identified candidate immune exposures from TCR beta sequences and the way those sequences occurred across donors. To decide whether each TCR beta V gene segment behaved as functional or pseudogenic, an earlier analysis of some 600 of the donors relied on high-throughput TCR beta sequencing. Donor age, sex, ethnicity and CMV serostatus were compiled alongside the repertoire data. A later genetic analysis took genome-wide SNP genotypes for 398 of the 666 donors and used that subset as a discovery cohort. Every repertoire in the discovery cohort had been generated on one and the same sequencing platform. Both class I and class II loci were covered by HLA typing, at four-digit resolution. Typing coverage varied by locus: roughly 629-640 donors for A, B, C, DRB1 and DQB1; about 520 for DQA1; over 600 for DPA1; roughly 470 for DPB1. Because of strong linkage in the cohort, roughly five DR-DQ haplotypes were treated as single units for association and clustering. On average, around 240,000 unique TCR beta nucleotide sequences were sequenced per donor among 350 to 400 genotyped donors of the cohort, with about 19% of those sequences being non-productive. Points the paper makes about the study in general: In a later analysis, HLA-associated TCR beta chains were found to be more clonally expanded and to have lower generation probabilities than equally common non-associated chains. A further reported finding was that TCR beta sequences accurately predicted the HLA-A and HLA-B alleles for most subjects in the first cohort. The authors suggested that the approach could potentially be generalized to other disease states and immunological phenotypes. According to a later analysis, most CMV-associated TCR beta chains appeared to be HLA-restricted, and the HLA associations seemed to be driven largely by CMV exposure. Approximately 18 rarely observed V segments, including chromosome 9 orphons, were excluded from the earlier analysis of almost 600 of the donors because counts were too low. In a later analysis, 15,000 to 20,000 TCR beta sequences were associated with specific HLA alleles at a false discovery rate of 0.05. While some public TCRs were present in many individuals, most TCR sequences turned up only very rarely across donors. The classifier was reported to diagnose cytomegalovirus status with high specificity and sensitivity in both the original cohort and the validation cohort. In this cohort, only TCR beta chains were sequenced, and detectable features were limited by the absence of alpha or paired-chain data. A later analysis found that TCR association rates varied across HLA loci, with DRB1 alleles showing the most associated TCRs and HLA-C alleles the fewest. In vitro tests confirmed that a few of the cytomegalovirus-associated TCR beta chains recognize cytomegalovirus antigens. Because some donors lacked HLA typing at each locus, the association tests relied only on the typed subset. Immune exposure information for the cohort was limited to CMV serostatus. The study gave a list of about 160 TCR beta chains associated with cytomegalovirus. When HLA alleles, especially DR and DQ, strongly co-occurred, attributing TCR associations to individual alleles was difficult. In a later analysis, several top co-occurrence clusters were reported to appear linked to parvovirus B19, influenza, CMV and Epstein-Barr virus. Broadly in line with IMGT annotations, most TCR beta V segments showed up in productive rearrangements about 90% or about 30% of the time in an earlier analysis of several hundred of the donors. In a later genetic analysis, fewer N-insertions in productive TCRs were reported among donors in an Asian-associated ancestry cluster than the approximately 710-donor mean. A later genetic analysis associated a missense DCLRE1C variant with V-gene and J-gene trimming of TCR beta chains, and an independent cohort replicated the association. Roughly uniform sequencing depth across donors was assumed in presence/absence analyses, although this assumption may not hold. Linkage disequilibrium might explain the correlated functional status among segregating V segments, but an unknown experimental factor could not be ruled out. A cluster of highly shared sequence variants was judged likely to represent a technical artifact of the sequencing pipeline.

About this clone itself: It lacks a known antigen. No quality values exist for individual bases; no much larger clone is one base distant.

The library relied on the immunoSEQ multiplex PCR assay. The multiplex PCR relied on a mix of 60 forward primers for TCR Vbeta segments and 13 reverse primers for TCR Jbeta segments. A multiplex PCR assay on genomic DNA amplified the CDR3 region of rearranged TCR beta genes. The amplified TCR beta libraries were sequenced on the Illumina HiSeq System as 87-base-pair reads. As for the original processing: Across the 500 to 700 repertoires, a later analysis counted approximately 75 million unique TCR beta chains, approximately 10 million of which were shared by at least two donors. A nearest-neighbor algorithm error-corrected the raw reads and collapsed the reads into unique sequences, merging closely related sequences to remove PCR and sequencing errors. CDR3 sequences were aligned to IMGT reference sequences to assign V, D and J gene segments. Each retained sequence needed at least a six-nucleotide match to both a V gene segment and a J gene segment. Rearrangements were classified as productive when the CDR3 lacked stop codons and remained in frame with V and J, and all other rearrangements were classified as non-productive. Following IMGT convention, CDR3 was defined as the stretch from the second conserved V-encoded cysteine to the conserved J-encoded phenylalanine. The earlier analysis of some 600 of the donors excluded sequences that lacked an unambiguous match to a single V gene segment. In an earlier analysis of a few hundred of the donors, a V segment was called functional when productive rearrangements were above 56.7%, and segregating when the standard deviation between donors exceeded 5%. A statistical classification framework was developed to diagnose cytomegalovirus status using the catalog of TCR beta chain sequences. A later analysis assigned V and J genes by comparing TCR nucleotide sequences with IMGT/GENE-DB human TR gene sequences. Using the TCRdist pipeline, a later analysis assigned CDR3 sequences along with most-parsimonious VDJ recombination scenarios. In a later analysis, each TCR beta chain was defined by its CDR3 amino acid sequence together with its V-gene family, and reads lacking a unique V-gene family were excluded. To address suspected cross-contamination and a sequencing artifact, a later analysis removed approximately 600 highly shared, low-generation-probability nucleotide sequences. For each public chain, a later analysis derived a clonal expansion index from normalized ranks of inferred template counts within each repertoire. In a later analysis, generation probabilities were computed with a VDJ recombination model fitted to out-of-frame rearrangements, and the resulting probabilities were checked against IGoR. Hypergeometric tests were used in a later analysis to score TCR-TCR, TCR-HLA and TCR-CMV co-occurrence, with a repertoire-size bias correction applied to the TCR pairs. A later analysis estimated false discovery rates by permuting HLA or CMV assignments 20 times. A later analysis grouped co-occurring TCRs with DBSCAN, adding TCRdist sequence similarity when clustering within HLA-allele-positive subsets. Repertoires with fewer than 30,000 or more than 120,000 public chains were left out of co-occurrence clustering, as were five repertoires with anomalous nucleotide sharing. What TCRdb holds here is the immuneACCESS table cut down to in-frame rearrangements. Part of the clones is not present; checked against another copy, under half of the missing clones reflect an unresolved V gene, and the others are unexplained. V, J and clone size are taken as reported in that table, and D and trimming were inferred from the DNA itself. Across this sample there are 100,000 to 150,000 clones, with over 70% seen only once. The ten largest clones capture more than 2.5% of the sample.

In total, roughly 710 healthy bone marrow donors made up the cohort. At the time of sampling, all cohort members were nominally healthy, though unrecorded immune exposures were likely present. The donor tested CMV seronegative and was one of the 352 seronegative cohort members. Every donor gave a peripheral blood sample, and the peripheral blood mononuclear cells from that sample were used for TCR beta sequencing. Genomic DNA was extracted from the blood cell samples with the Qiagen DNeasy Blood Extraction Kit. The TCR comes from a woman in her fifties or sixties in good health and CMV-seronegative. Material for sequencing was PBMCs.

Here is the DNA: TGCGCCAGCAGCTTAACCGGGAGTTTAGGCACCGGGGAGCTGTTTTTT. This codes for CASSLTGSLGTGELFF. Rearrangement joined TRBV5-1 to TRBJ2-2; TRBD2 is a possible D gene, resting on 6 matching bases. The CDR3 goes from the cysteine to the phenylalanine over 16 residues. Only the CDR3 part of the read is kept: 48 bases, read in frame from the first base. Reading the germline V gene gives CDR1 SGHRS and CDR2 YFSETQ. Trimming at the junction amounts to 2 bases on V and 4 bases on J, and the germline ends lie 15 bases apart. The CDR3 plus the reference TRBV5-1 and TRBJ2-2 genes for the other parts give the full variable domain: KAGVTQTPRYLIKTRGQQVTLSCSPISGHRSVSWYQQTPGQGLQFLFEYFSETQRNKGNFPGRFSGRQFSNSRSEMNVSTLELGDSALYLCASSLTGSLGTGELFFGEGSRLTVL.